The entry that follows covers one T cell receptor beta chain sequence. Using immunoSEQ multiplex PCR, the repertoire was profiled, and TCRdb retains in-frame clones only, with some absent. The sample carries 110,000 to 150,000 clones, roughly 84% recorded once. This CDR3 is built from 16 residues. Trimming removed 3 bases at V and 3 bases at J, with 16 bases between. From germline, CDR1 is SGHTS and CDR2 YDEGEE. The data were taken from a study of blood T cell repertoires in COVID-19. What was sequenced was peripheral blood. The V and J genes are TRBV5-8 and TRBJ1-5; unclear D gene. The origin of this receptor is a man aged 55-75 years with active or convalescent COVID-19. The CDR3 region is CASSSGERAPNQPQHF. The DNA of the CDR3 is TGTGCCAGCAGCTCGGGTGAGCGGGCCCCCAATCAGCCCCAGCATTTT.